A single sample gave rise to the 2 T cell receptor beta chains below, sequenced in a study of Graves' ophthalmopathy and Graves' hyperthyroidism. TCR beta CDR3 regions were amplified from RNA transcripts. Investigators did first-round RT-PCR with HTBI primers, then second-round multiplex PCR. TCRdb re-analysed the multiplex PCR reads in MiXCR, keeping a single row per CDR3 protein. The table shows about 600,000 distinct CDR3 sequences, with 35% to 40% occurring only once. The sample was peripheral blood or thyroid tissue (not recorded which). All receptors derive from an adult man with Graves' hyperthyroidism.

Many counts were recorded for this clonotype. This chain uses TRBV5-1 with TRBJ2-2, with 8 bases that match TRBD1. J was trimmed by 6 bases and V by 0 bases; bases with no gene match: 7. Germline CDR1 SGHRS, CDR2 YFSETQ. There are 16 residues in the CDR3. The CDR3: CASSLVPGTGPGELFF. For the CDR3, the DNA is TGCGCCAGCAGCTTGGTCCCCGGGACAGGTCCCGGGGAGCTGTTTTTT.

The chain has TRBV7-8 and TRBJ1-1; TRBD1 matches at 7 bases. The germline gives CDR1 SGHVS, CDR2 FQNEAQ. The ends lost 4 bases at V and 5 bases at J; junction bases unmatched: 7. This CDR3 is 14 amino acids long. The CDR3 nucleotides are TGTGCCAGCAGCTCATACAGGGGTGAGACTGAAGCTTTCTTT. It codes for CASSSYRGETEAFF.